Listed here is a single TCR beta chain. The antigen remains unidentified. The sample belongs to a study of T cell responses to AZD1222 COVID-19 vaccine. Overall study findings and caveats: Nearly half of spike-specific TCRs reportedly target variant regions that are unmutated in the B.1.351 and B.1.1.7 variants.

Method: immunoSEQ multiplex PCR; TCRdb's copy keeps in-frame clones and lacks some. The sample records 77,000 or so clones, 92% being singletons. The receptor was isolated from an adult in good health. Sample: peripheral blood, taken on day 0 of MenACWY control vaccination.

The CDR3 bases are TGTGCCAGCAGTTTCGCCGACAGCACAGATACGCAGTATTTT. Translating it yields CASSFADSTDTQYF. The chain recombines TRBV27 with TRBJ2-3, with D unresolved. CDR1 is MNHEY and CDR2 is SMNVEV in the germline V gene (reference sequence). The CDR3 is made up of 14 amino acids. Trimming pared 3 bases from V and 0 bases from J, leaving 7 bases between.